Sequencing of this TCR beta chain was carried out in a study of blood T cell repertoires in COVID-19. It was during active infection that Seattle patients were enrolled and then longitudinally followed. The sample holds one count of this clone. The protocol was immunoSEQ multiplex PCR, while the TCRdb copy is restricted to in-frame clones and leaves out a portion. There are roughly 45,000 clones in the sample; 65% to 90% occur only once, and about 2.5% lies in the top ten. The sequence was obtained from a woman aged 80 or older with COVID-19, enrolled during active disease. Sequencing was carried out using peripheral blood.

The CDR3 here is CASSRNWAGDTEAFF. Written as DNA, the CDR3 is TGTGCCAGCAGTCGTAATTGGGCAGGGGACACTGAAGCTTTCTTT. This chain uses TRBV6-5 with TRBJ1-1; possible D gene TRBD1, 6 bases. Germline CDR1 and CDR2: MNHEY and SVGAGI. This CDR3 comprises 15 residues. V lost 5 bases to trimming and J lost 3 bases, with 16 bases between them.